The sample holds a few counts of the clone carrying this TCR beta chain. As processed by the authors: Amplifying reference gene primers gave estimates of nucleated cell counts. The method was immunoSEQ multiplex PCR; TCRdb's version includes in-frame clones alone and lacks a portion of them. From that table come the V and J calls and clone size; the DNA was used to work out D and trimming. Of roughly 170,000 clones in the sample, approximately 80% were seen once. This entry belongs to a study of blood T cell repertoires in COVID-19. The sequenced material came from peripheral blood. The sequence was collected from a human donor in a cohort sampled during active COVID-19.

The CDR3 nucleotides are TGTGCCAGTAGTATAGCCAGGGTTAGCAATCAGCCCCAGCATTTT. Translation gives CASSIARVSNQPQHF. The rearrangement joins TRBV19 to TRBJ1-5, with D perhaps TRBD1 (5 bases). V lost 1 base, J lost 0 bases, and 7 bases lay in between. Germline V CDR1 and CDR2: LNHDA, SQIVND (reference sequence). This CDR3 region has 15 residues.